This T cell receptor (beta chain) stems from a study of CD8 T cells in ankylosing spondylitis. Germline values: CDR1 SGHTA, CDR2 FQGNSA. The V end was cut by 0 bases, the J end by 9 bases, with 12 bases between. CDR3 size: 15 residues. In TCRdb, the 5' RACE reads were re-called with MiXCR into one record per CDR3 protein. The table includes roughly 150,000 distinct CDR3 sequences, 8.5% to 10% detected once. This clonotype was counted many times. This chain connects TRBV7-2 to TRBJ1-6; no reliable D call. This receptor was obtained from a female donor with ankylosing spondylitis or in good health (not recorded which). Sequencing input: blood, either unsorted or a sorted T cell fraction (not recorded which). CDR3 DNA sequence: TGTGCCAGCAGCTTAGCGGAGACGGTGTTTTCACCCCTCCACTTT. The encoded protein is CASSLAETVFSPLHF. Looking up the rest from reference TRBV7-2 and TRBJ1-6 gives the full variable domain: GAGVSQSPSNKVTEKGKDVELRCDPISGHTALYWYRQSLGQGLEFLIYFQGNSAPDKSGLPSDRFSAERTGGSVSTLTIQRTQQEDSAVYLCASSLAETVFSPLHFGNGTRLTVT.